Described below is a single T cell receptor (beta chain) sequence and its context. Patients in Seattle were enrolled during active infection, then followed longitudinally. This sample is part of a study of blood T cell repertoires in COVID-19. Study details: Specimens from acute and convalescent COVID-19 originated in the United States, Italy and Spain. T cells, B-cell-depleted T cells, or PBMCs provided the cDNA or gDNA that served as material.

The CDR3 contains 16 residues. The V gene end was trimmed by 1 base and the J gene end by 0 bases; junction bases not matched to a gene: 5. Per germline, CDR1 SGHKS and CDR2 YYEKEE (reference sequence). Authors' methods: Estimated nucleated cell counts came from reference gene primer amplification. The method was immunoSEQ multiplex PCR; TCRdb's version includes in-frame clones alone and lacks a portion of them. From that table come the V and J calls and clone size; the DNA was used to work out D and trimming. The data show 150,000 or so clones, approximately 86% seen once. Sequenced material: peripheral blood. This sequence joins TRBV5-5 and TRBJ2-3; the match to TRBD1 covers 7 bases. The TCR comes from a man in his 60s with COVID-19, enrolled during active disease. This CDR3 reads CASSLIGTVSTDTQYF. CDR3 nucleotides: TGTGCCAGCAGCTTGATCGGGACAGTCAGCACAGATACGCAGTATTTT.